The clone carrying this TCR beta chain was observed at least ten times. Read coverage stops 3 residues before the CDR3 terminus; the germline J gene supplies the remainder. The data belong to a study of T cell clonality in common variable immunodeficiency. The CDR3 consists of 14 residues. V lost 5 bases, J lost 3 bases, and 5 bases stayed unmatched. CDR1 SGHVS and CDR2 FQNEAQ come from the germline V gene. Clones were read by immunoSEQ multiplex PCR, and TCRdb kept only the in-frame ones, dropping some. The sample yields approximately 30,000 clones, without any singletons. The J gene is TRBJ2-5, the V gene TRBV7-8; TRBD2 matches at 8 bases. Sequences were obtained from peripheral blood mononuclear cells. The source of this sequence is a person between 18 and 75 years old in good health. Incomplete CDR3 DNA: TGTGCCAGCAGCCTGATACTAGCGGAAGAGACC. This gives the protein CASSLILAEET. From start to end, the CDR3 is CASSLILAEETQYF.